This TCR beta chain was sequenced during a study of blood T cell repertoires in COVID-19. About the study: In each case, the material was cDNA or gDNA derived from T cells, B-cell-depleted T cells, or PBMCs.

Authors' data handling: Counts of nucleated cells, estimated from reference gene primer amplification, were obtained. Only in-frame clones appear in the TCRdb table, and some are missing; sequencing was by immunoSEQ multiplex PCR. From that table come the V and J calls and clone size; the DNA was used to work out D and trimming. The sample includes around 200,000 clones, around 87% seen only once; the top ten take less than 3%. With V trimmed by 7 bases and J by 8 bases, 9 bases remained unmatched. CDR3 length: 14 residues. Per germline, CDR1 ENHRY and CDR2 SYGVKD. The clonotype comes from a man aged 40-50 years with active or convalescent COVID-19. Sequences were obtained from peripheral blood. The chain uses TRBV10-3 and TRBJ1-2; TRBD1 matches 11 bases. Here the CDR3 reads CAITDLDRGLGYTF. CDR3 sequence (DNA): TGTGCCATCACTGACTTGGACAGGGGGCTCGGCTACACCTTC.